These 32 T cell receptor beta chains were sequenced from one sample in a study of T-cell reconstitution after alpha-beta-depleted transplantation in children. A TCRbeta library incorporating unique molecular identifiers was prepared. TCRdb re-derived calls from the PCR reads in MiXCR, one entry per CDR3 protein. The data hold about 540,000 distinct CDR3 sequences, with around 20% observed a single time. Sequencing used PBMCs from the stem cell graft donor, obtained from the stem cell graft. The receptors were sampled from a human donor who donated a stem cell graft to a child with acute lymphoblastic leukemia.

The chain uses TRBV12-3 or TRBV12-4 and TRBJ2-2; D unclear. The CDR3 sequence is 16 residues long. V lost 5 bases and J lost 6, with 19 bases in between. The CDR3 DNA sequence: TGTGCCAGCAGTCAACATGGACCTTCTTACCCCGGGGAGCTGTTTTTT. Protein sequence: CASSQHGPSYPGELFF.

In this sample, this clonotype turned up a few times. In DNA form, the CDR3 reads TGCGCCAGCAGCTTTGGAGGGGGGGACAGTAGGCAGTACTTC. This translates into CASSFGGGDSRQYF. The chain is built from TRBV5-1 and TRBJ2-7; D may correspond to TRBD1 or TRBD2 (7 bases each). Trimming took off 2 bases at V and 9 bases at J, with 18 bases between the two ends. This CDR3 spans 14 amino acids. From germline, CDR1 is SGHRS and CDR2 YFSETQ.

This chain links TRBV4-1 with TRBJ2-1; 10 nucleotides match TRBD2. The V segment lost 2 bases and the J segment 10 bases; nucleotides outside the gene matches: 14. The germline gives CDR1 MGHRA, CDR2 YSYEKL. CDR3 size: 17 residues. CDR3 nucleotides: TGCGCCAGCAGCCAAACCTCCCTAGCGGGGGCCGCCAAAGAGCAGTTCTTC. Amino acids: CASSQTSLAGAAKEQFF.

CDR3 protein: CAWSILTGSDEQYF. CDR3 DNA sequence: TGTGCCTGGAGTATCCTGACAGGTTCTGACGAGCAGTACTTC. The rearrangement uses TRBV30 and TRBJ2-7; a possible D gene is TRBD1 (6 bases). Germline CDR1 is GTSNPN and CDR2 is SVGIG (reference sequence). The CDR3 contains 14 residues. V lost 2 bases to trimming and J lost 5 bases, with 16 bases between them.

This chain links TRBV27 with TRBJ1-5; D is possibly TRBD1 (5 bases). The V and J ends lost 5 bases and 4 bases respectively, with 21 bases between them. The CDR3 runs to 17 residues. The germline CDR1 and CDR2 sequences are MNHEY and SMNVEV (reference sequence). The CDR3 loop reads CASSQSLMTVLNQPQHF. CDR3 DNA sequence: TGTGCCAGCAGTCAGTCACTAATGACAGTGCTAAATCAGCCCCAGCATTTT.

CDR3 nucleotides: TGTGCCAGCAGCCCAGGGACAGCGTATGAAAAACTGTTTTTT. It encodes CASSPGTAYEKLFF. J is TRBJ1-4 and V is TRBV5-6, with TRBD1 identical over 7 bases. CDR3 length: 14 amino acids. V shed 4 bases, J shed 6 bases, and the junction held 6 bases outside the gene matches. Germline CDR1 is SGHDT and CDR2 is YYEEEE.

This clonotype was picked up a small number of times. V gene TRBV2 combines with J gene TRBJ2-1, with 7 positions matching TRBD2. Per the germline V gene, CDR1 is SNHLY and CDR2 is FYNNEI. Trimming removed 3 bases from V and 10 bases from J; junction bases left unmatched: 12. The length of the CDR3 is 15 residues. CDR3 nucleotide sequence: TGTGCCAGCAGTGATTTTGGCGGGAGTTGGGGGGAGCAGTTCTTC. It specifies CASSDFGGSWGEQFF.

The chain combines TRBV14 with TRBJ2-5; 7 nucleotides align to TRBD2. This CDR3 is built from 14 residues. Germline-derived CDR1 and CDR2 are SGHDN and FVKESK. The J segment lost 5 bases and the V segment lost 2 bases, leaving 5 bases of the junction unmatched. The CDR3 nucleotides are TGTGCCAGCAGCCAAATGGCAGCGGGGGAGACCCAGTACTTC. This translates into CASSQMAAGETQYF.

This clonotype was seen only a few times. V gene TRBV5-5 combines with J gene TRBJ1-1; unclear D gene. V shed 3 bases and J shed 1 base, with 13 bases lying between them. Germline-derived CDR1 and CDR2 are SGHKS and YYEKEE (reference sequence). The CDR3 has 15 residues. The CDR3 nucleotides are TGTGCCAGCAGCTCATCAGGAGGTTGGAACACTGAAGCTTTCTTT. It is translated as CASSSSGGWNTEAFF.

V is TRBV5-6 and J is TRBJ2-3; no clear D gene. The CDR3 consists of 14 residues. Germline V gene data show CDR1 as SGHDT and CDR2 as YYEEEE. V gave up 3 bases and J gave up 2 bases, with 10 bases separating them. This CDR3 is CASSSGGLTDTQYF. CDR3 bases: TGTGCCAGCAGCTCGGGTGGGCTCACAGATACGCAGTATTTT.

The J gene is TRBJ1-5, the V gene TRBV5-1, with unresolved D. Germline-derived CDR1 and CDR2 are SGHRS and YFSETQ. This CDR3 is 12 amino acids long. The ends were cut back, 5 bases at V and 8 bases at J, with 11 bases in the middle. The CDR3 region has the DNA TGCGCCAGCAGACATTTTTTAAAGCCCCAGCATTTT. Amino acid sequence: CASRHFLKPQHF.

This clonotype was seen once. V usage is TRBV12-3 or TRBV12-4 and J usage is TRBJ2-1; 9 positions match TRBD2. The trim removed 5 bases at V and 4 bases at J, leaving 6 bases unmatched. CDR3 size: 15 residues. CDR3 coding DNA: TGTGCCAGCAGTCTTGGGACTAGCTTTTACAATGAGCAGTTCTTC. Translated: CASSLGTSFYNEQFF.

This clonotype was observed a few times. The gene calls are TRBV7-9 and TRBJ2-2; 10 bases line up with TRBD2. V lost 6 bases and J lost 3; bases outside the gene matches: 4. CDR3 length equals 15 residues. In germline, CDR1 is SEHNR, CDR2 FQNEAQ (reference sequence). The CDR3 DNA reads as TGTGCCAGCAGGCTAGCGGGAGACGACACCGGGGAGCTGTTTTTT. Protein: CASRLAGDDTGELFF.

The J gene is TRBJ2-3, the V gene TRBV27; tentative D call: TRBD1 (5 bases). The CDR3 sequence is 16 residues long. Germline values: CDR1 MNHEY, CDR2 SMNVEV (reference sequence). Trimming pared 5 bases from V and 2 bases from J, leaving 17 bases between. Here the CDR3 DNA reads TGTGCCAGCAGTCCCCAAGGGGCCATTTCCACAGATACGCAGTATTTT. Translation gives CASSPQGAISTDTQYF.

This rearrangement joins TRBV12-3 or TRBV12-4 to TRBJ2-5, with D tentatively TRBD2 (6 bases). The CDR3 has 15 amino acids. V was trimmed by 5 bases and J by 6 bases, leaving 19 bases between them. CDR3 in DNA: TGTGCCAGCAGTCCCCGCATCGGACTATCGAAGACCCAGTACTTC. It codes for CASSPRIGLSKTQYF.

Many counts were recorded for this clonotype. The chain carries TRBV7-9 and TRBJ2-1, with D unresolved. Germline lookup yields CDR1 SEHNR and CDR2 FQNEAQ (reference sequence). V lost 4 bases and J 8 bases, leaving 9 bases between the germline ends. The length of the CDR3 is 12 residues. This CDR3 reads CASSYASYEQFF. CDR3 sequence (DNA): TGTGCCAGCAGCTACGCGTCGTATGAGCAGTTCTTC. The full variable domain, with the rest looked up from reference TRBV7-9 and TRBJ2-1, is DTGVSQNPRHKITKRGQNVTFRCDPISEHNRLYWYRQTLGQGPEFLTYFQNEAQLEKSRLLSDRFSAERPKGSFSTLEIQRTEQGDSAMYLCASSYASYEQFFGPGTRLTVL.

The chain recombines TRBV27 with TRBJ2-5, with D possibly being TRBD2 (6 bases). Looked up from germline, CDR1 is MNHEY and CDR2 is SMNVEV (reference sequence). The CDR3 runs to 14 residues. V lost 5 bases and J lost 2, with 12 bases in between. DNA for the CDR3: TGTGCCAGCAGTGGGGTGGGGACTCAAGAGACCCAGTACTTC. Its protein product is CASSGVGTQETQYF.

The chain is built from TRBV19 and TRBJ2-1; no clear D gene. CDR3 length equals 13 residues. CDR1 and CDR2 (germline): LNHDA, SQIVND (reference sequence). V lost 4 bases and J lost 5, with 9 bases in between. The CDR3 sequence: CASSSRVHNEQFF. The DNA for the CDR3 is TGTGCCAGTAGTAGTAGGGTGCACAATGAGCAGTTCTTC.

The rearrangement links TRBV2 to TRBJ2-7; D might be TRBD2 (6 bases). V gave up 6 bases and J gave up 4 bases, with 28 bases separating them. This CDR3 has 18 residues. CDR1 SNHLY and CDR2 FYNNEI come from the germline V gene. CDR3 sequence reads: CASSSTRDSYHWKYEQYF. For the CDR3, the DNA is TGTGCCAGCAGCTCGACCAGGGACTCGTACCACTGGAAATACGAGCAGTACTTC.

This chain links TRBV5-1 with TRBJ2-5; no reliable D call. Germline V gene lookup returns CDR1 SGHRS and CDR2 YFSETQ. The V end lost 6 bases, the J end lost 4 bases, and 10 bases lay between the germline ends. The CDR3 contains 12 residues. The CDR3 loop reads CASTSTAETQYF. For the CDR3, the DNA is TGCGCCAGCACCTCAACAGCAGAGACCCAGTACTTC.

This clonotype was picked up a small number of times. This chain uses TRBV5-4 with TRBJ1-2; D not resolved. CDR3 length: 14 residues. V was shortened by 0 bases and J by 2 bases, with 8 bases between the two germline ends. Germline CDR1 reads SGHNT; CDR2 reads YYREEE (reference sequence). The CDR3 DNA reads as TGTGCCAGCAGCTTGGATTTATGGAACTATGGCTACACCTTC. Protein product: CASSLDLWNYGYTF.

This clonotype appeared a few times. The V and J genes are TRBV20-1 and TRBJ2-3, with 9 bases aligning to TRBD2. The CDR3 is made up of 15 amino acids. The germline CDR1 and CDR2 sequences are DFQATT and SNEGSKA (reference sequence). Germline trimming cut 3 bases from V and 5 bases from J; bases unmatched to any gene: 9. Here the CDR3 reads CSARPPGTSRDTQYF. CDR3 nucleotide sequence: TGCAGTGCTAGGCCTCCCGGGACTAGCCGAGATACGCAGTATTTT.

The sample holds a few counts of this clonotype. This chain links TRBV5-6 with TRBJ1-1; TRBD1 matches at 10 bases. Trimming removed 3 bases from V and 5 bases from J; junction bases left unmatched: 7. The germline CDR1 and CDR2 sequences are SGHDT and YYEEEE. The CDR3 totals 15 residues. The CDR3 is CASSSRQGAWTEAFF. CDR3 nucleotide sequence: TGTGCCAGCAGCTCCAGACAGGGGGCATGGACTGAAGCTTTCTTT.

Only a few counts were recorded for this clonotype. The chain couples TRBV4-1 to TRBJ2-1; 8 positions agree with TRBD2. Germline assignment: CDR1 MGHRA and CDR2 YSYEKL. J gave up 7 bases and V 0 bases, and 11 bases lay outside the gene matches. This CDR3 has 17 amino acids. CDR3 nucleotide sequence: TGCGCCAGCAGCCAAGAAGGGGCTAGCGGGTCTTGGAATGAGCAGTTCTTC. Protein sequence: CASSQEGASGSWNEQFF.

This clonotype was detected only a few times. The chain joins TRBV5-6 to TRBJ2-1, with TRBD1 as a possible D gene (5 bases). V gave up 1 base and J gave up 8 bases, with 13 bases separating them. The CDR3 consists of 14 residues. Germline V gene data show CDR1 as SGHDT and CDR2 as YYEEEE. CDR3: CASSLFRGSYEQFF. DNA of the CDR3: TGTGCCAGCAGCTTGTTTAGGGGTAGCTATGAGCAGTTCTTC.

The CDR3: CASSPWDGYGYTF. CDR3 coding DNA: TGCGCCAGCAGCCCTTGGGACGGCTATGGCTACACCTTC. The V and J genes are TRBV4-1 and TRBJ1-2, with D possibly matching TRBD1 (5 bases). Germline values: CDR1 MGHRA, CDR2 YSYEKL. The CDR3 consists of 13 residues. V was clipped by 4 bases and J by 4 bases, with 10 bases between them.

J is TRBJ1-1 and V is TRBV20-1; 11 bases are a match to TRBD1. There are 14 residues in the CDR3. Germline CDR1 and CDR2: DFQATT and SNEGSKA (reference sequence). Here the CDR3 DNA reads TGCGGAGGCGTCGGCTCGGACAGGGGGCCTGAAGCTTTCTTT. Residues: CGGVGSDRGPEAFF.

The chain has TRBV7-9 and TRBJ2-4; D remains unclear. Trimming took off 1 base at V and 12 bases at J, with 7 bases between the two ends. The CDR3 length is 11 residues. Per the germline V gene, CDR1 is SEHNR and CDR2 is FQNEAQ (reference sequence). The CDR3 region is CASSLGTPQYF. CDR3 nucleotides: TGTGCCAGCAGCTTAGGGACCCCTCAGTACTTC.

The CDR3 reads CSGQIGRANYGYTF. Here the CDR3 DNA reads TGCAGTGGGCAAATTGGAAGAGCTAACTATGGCTACACCTTC. V gene TRBV20-1 combines with J gene TRBJ1-2; D gene ambiguous. Trimming took off 7 bases at V and 0 bases at J, with 15 bases between the two ends. The CDR3 length is 14 residues. CDR1 is DFQATT, CDR2 SNEGSKA, per germline (reference sequence).

This clonotype was observed a handful of times. The chain is built from TRBV27 and TRBJ1-5; D gene unclear. This CDR3 has 15 amino acids. V gave up 5 bases and J gave up 1 base, with 12 bases separating them. The germline CDR1 and CDR2 sequences are MNHEY and SMNVEV (reference sequence). The CDR3 spells CASSPAPQSNQPQHF. CDR3 nucleotide sequence: TGTGCCAGCAGTCCCGCCCCACAAAGCAATCAGCCCCAGCATTTT.

The J gene is TRBJ1-1, the V gene TRBV12-3 or TRBV12-4; 8 nucleotides match TRBD1. CDR3 length: 11 amino acids. J gave up 12 bases and V 6 bases, and 6 bases lay outside the gene matches. In DNA, the CDR3 is TGTGCCAGCAGGTCACAGGGGGGAACTTTCTTT. It translates to CASRSQGGTFF.

This sequence joins TRBV20-1 and TRBJ1-3; D perhaps matches TRBD1 (5 bases). CDR3 length: 14 residues. Trimming removed 3 bases at V and 2 bases at J, with 11 bases between. Germline V gene sequence: CDR1 DFQATT, CDR2 SNEGSKA (reference sequence). The chain's CDR3 is CSASKGGAGNTIYF. CDR3 DNA sequence: TGCAGTGCTAGTAAAGGAGGGGCTGGAAACACCATATATTTT.